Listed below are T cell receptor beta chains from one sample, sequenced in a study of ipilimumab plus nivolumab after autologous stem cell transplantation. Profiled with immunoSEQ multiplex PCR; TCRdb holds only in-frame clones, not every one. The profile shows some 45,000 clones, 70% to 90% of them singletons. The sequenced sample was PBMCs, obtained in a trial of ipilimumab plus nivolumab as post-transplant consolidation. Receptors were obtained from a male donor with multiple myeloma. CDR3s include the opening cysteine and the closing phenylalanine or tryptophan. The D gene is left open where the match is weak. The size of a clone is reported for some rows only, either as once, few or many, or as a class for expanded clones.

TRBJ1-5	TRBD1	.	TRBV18	TGTGCCAGCTCACCCACAACGACAGGGACGGAATTTAGCAATCAGCCCCAGCATTTT	CASSPTTTGTEFSNQPQHF
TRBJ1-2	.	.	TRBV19	TGTGCCAGTAGGACGGAAGAAGGGGAGAGTAACTATGGCTACACCTTC	CASRTEEGESNYGYTF
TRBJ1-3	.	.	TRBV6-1	TGTGCCAGCAGCGTGGCTACAGCCAAGACCATATATTTT	CASSVATAKTIYF
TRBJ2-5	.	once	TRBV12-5	TGTGCTAGTGGTCCGGGGGGCCCCTATAAAGTCCAGTACTTC	CASGPGGPYKVQYF
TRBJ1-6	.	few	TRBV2	TGTGCCAGCAGGCATAGTGGGGGCAGCAATAATTCACCCCTCCACTTT	CASRHSGGSNNSPLHF
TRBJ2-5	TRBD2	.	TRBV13	TGTGCCAGCAGTTCCCCGGGACTAGCTTTGACCCAGTACTTC	CASSSPGLALTQYF
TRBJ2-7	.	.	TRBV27	TGTGCCAGCAGCCCAAGTGACGGGGCCTTTTCCTACGAGCAGTACTTC	CASSPSDGAFSYEQYF
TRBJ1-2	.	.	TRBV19	TGTGCCAGTAAGGAGGGTAATCTGGACTATGGCTACACCTTC	CASKEGNLDYGYTF
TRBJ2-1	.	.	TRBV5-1	TGCGCCAGCAGCGCATGGACTGCCAATGAGCAGTTCTTC	CASSAWTANEQFF
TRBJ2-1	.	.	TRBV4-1	TGCGCCAGCAGCCAAGATAGACAGGCTTACAATGAGCAGTTCTTC	CASSQDRQAYNEQFF
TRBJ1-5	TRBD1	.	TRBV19	TGTGCCAGTAGTGGGACAGGCAACGAAAATCAGCCCCAGCATTTT	CASSGTGNENQPQHF
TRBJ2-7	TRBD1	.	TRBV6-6	TGTGCCAGCAGCCACGGACAGGGGTCCTACGAGCAGTACTTC	CASSHGQGSYEQYF
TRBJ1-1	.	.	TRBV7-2	TGTGCCAGCAGCTCCGACCGGTATTTCGGGGGTGAAGCTTTCTTT	CASSSDRYFGGEAFF
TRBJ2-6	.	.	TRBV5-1	TGCGCCAGCAGCCCGTCCGGACTGAACTCTGGGGCCAACGTCCTGACTTTC	CASSPSGLNSGANVLTF
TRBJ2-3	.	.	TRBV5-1	TGCGCCAGCAGCCCCGGGACCCCACGGGATACGCAGTATTTT	CASSPGTPRDTQYF
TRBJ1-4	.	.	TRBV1	TGCACCAGCAGCCAGACGGACAGGTCGAACCGGGGAAATGAAAAACTGTTTTTT	CTSSQTDRSNRGNEKLFF
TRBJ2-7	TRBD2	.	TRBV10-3	TGTGCCATCAGTGAAGGGTCAGGCGGGAGAAGGTCCTACGAGCAGTACTTC	CAISEGSGGRRSYEQYF
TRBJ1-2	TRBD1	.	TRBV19	TGTGCCAGTAGTAGGCAGGACAGGCCAAACTATGGCTACACCTTC	CASSRQDRPNYGYTF
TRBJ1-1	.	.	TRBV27	TGTGCCAGCAGTTTTGCGGGGGCGCGATCGGAAGCTTTCTTT	CASSFAGARSEAFF
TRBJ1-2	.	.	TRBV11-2	TGTGCCAGCAGCCCCCTACAACGGGGGCAGGGGTATGGCTACACCTTC	CASSPLQRGQGYGYTF
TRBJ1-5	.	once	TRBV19	TGTGCCAGTAAACGTACGGTTCGAAGCAATCAGCCCCAGCATTTT	CASKRTVRSNQPQHF
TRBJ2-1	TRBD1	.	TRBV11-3	TGTGCCAGCAGCTCGGACAGGGGAATGTATAATGAGCAGTTCTTC	CASSSDRGMYNEQFF
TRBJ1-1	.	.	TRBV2	TGTGCCAGCAGTGGTTCCAGGATGAACACTGAAGCTTTCTTT	CASSGSRMNTEAFF
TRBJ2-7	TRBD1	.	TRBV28	TGTGCCAGCAGAGGTGGACAGGAGAGCTCCTACGAGCAGTACTTC	CASRGGQESSYEQYF
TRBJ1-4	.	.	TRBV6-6	TGTGCCAGCAGTTACTCAGGCCGGGGTAGGGAAAAACTGTTTTTT	CASSYSGRGREKLFF
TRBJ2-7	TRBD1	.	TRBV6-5	TGTGCCAGCAGTTACTTAAACCGGGACAGCTACGAGCAGTACTTC	CASSYLNRDSYEQYF
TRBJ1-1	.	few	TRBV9	TGTGCCAGCAGCGTAGGCTTAAAGGCGGAGAAAATGAACACTGAAGCTTTCTTT	CASSVGLKAEKMNTEAFF
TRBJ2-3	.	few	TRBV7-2	TGTGCCAGCAGCAATCGGGCGCGCACAGATACGCAGTATTTT	CASSNRARTDTQYF
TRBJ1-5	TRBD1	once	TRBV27	TGTGCCAGCAGGCGGACAGGGGGAAGCAATCAGCCCCAGCATTTT	CASRRTGGSNQPQHF
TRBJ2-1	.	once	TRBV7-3	TGTGCCAGCAGCTTCGGGATTGGCGGATGGAATGAGCAGTTCTTC	CASSFGIGGWNEQFF
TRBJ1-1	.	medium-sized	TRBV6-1	TGTGCCAGCGTCTTGGTTACTGAAGCTTTCTTT	CASVLVTEAFF
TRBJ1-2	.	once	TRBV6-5	TGTGCCAGCACGCCCCTCCGACGCCAGAGTGGCTACACCTTC	CASTPLRRQSGYTF
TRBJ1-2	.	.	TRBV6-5	TGTGCCAGCAGTCACGGGCAGGCTCGGGGCTACACCTTC	CASSHGQARGYTF
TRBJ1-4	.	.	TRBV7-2	TGTGCCAGCAGCGGGGACCCGTCGGGATGGAGCGGGCTGTTTTTT	CASSGDPSGWSGLFF
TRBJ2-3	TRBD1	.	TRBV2	TGTGCCAGGGGACAGGGATTAACAGATACGCAGTATTTT	CARGQGLTDTQYF
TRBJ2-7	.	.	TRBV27	TGTGCCAGCAGTCCCCGGGACTGGGAGTTCGGGGAGCAGTACTTC	CASSPRDWEFGEQYF
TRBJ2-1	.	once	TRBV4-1	TGCGCCAGCAGCCAAGACGACTCTTCCTACAATGAGCAGTTCTTC	CASSQDDSSYNEQFF
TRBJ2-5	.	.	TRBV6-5	TGTGCCAGCGGTGCCTTAACTCGAACAGGGGAGACCCAGTACTTC	CASGALTRTGETQYF
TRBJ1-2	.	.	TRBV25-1	TGTGCCAGCAGTGGGAGCCGGGGGAGGGATGGCTACACCTTC	CASSGSRGRDGYTF
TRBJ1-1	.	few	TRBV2	TGTGCCAGCACCGGGACGGGGAACACTGAAGCTTTCTTT	CASTGTGNTEAFF
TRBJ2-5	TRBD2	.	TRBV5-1	TGCGCCAGCAGCACCACCGGGACTAGCAGAGGGGAGGCCCAGTACTTC	CASSTTGTSRGEAQYF
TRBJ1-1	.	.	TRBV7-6	TGTGCCAGCAGCTTAGCGCGCGGGGACACTGAAGCTTTCTTT	CASSLARGDTEAFF
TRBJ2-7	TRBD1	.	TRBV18	TGTGCCAGCTCACCCGGACAGGACGGCGGGCAGTACTTC	CASSPGQDGGQYF
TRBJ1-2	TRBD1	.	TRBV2	TGTGCCGGAGGACAGGGCAACACTTATGGCTACACCTTC	CAGGQGNTYGYTF
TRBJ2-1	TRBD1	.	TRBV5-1	TGCGCCAGCAGCGTTGGGGGAAAACAGGGGGCCGATGAGCAGTTCTTC	CASSVGGKQGADEQFF
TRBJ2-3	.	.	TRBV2	TGTGCCAGCAGTGCGATAGCAAGCACAGATACGCAGTATTTT	CASSAIASTDTQYF
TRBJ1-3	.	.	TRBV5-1	TGCGCCAGCAGCTTGAACAGTCTAGCTGGAAACACCATATATTTT	CASSLNSLAGNTIYF
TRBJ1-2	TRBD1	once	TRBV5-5	TGTGCCAGCAGCATACAGGGGACCAGCGGCTACACCTTC	CASSIQGTSGYTF
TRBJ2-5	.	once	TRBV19	TGTGCCAGTAGTATTTCGGGGGCCCAGTGGGAGACCCAGTACTTC	CASSISGAQWETQYF
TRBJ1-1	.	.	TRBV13	TGTGCCAGCAGCTTAATGTACACTGAAGCTTTCTTT	CASSLMYTEAFF
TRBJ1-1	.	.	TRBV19	TGTGCCAGTAGTACTTCTTGGGATGGGACTGAAGCTTTCTTT	CASSTSWDGTEAFF
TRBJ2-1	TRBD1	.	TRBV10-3	TGTGCCATCAGTGAAGGACAGGGCTGGGGGCAGTTCTTC	CAISEGQGWGQFF
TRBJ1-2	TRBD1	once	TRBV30	TGTGCCTGGAACCGGGACAGGGCGAAAGGCTACACCTTC	CAWNRDRAKGYTF
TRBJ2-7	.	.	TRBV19	TGTGCCAGTAGTAACCCCCGGGACACAGCCTACGAGCAGTACTTC	CASSNPRDTAYEQYF
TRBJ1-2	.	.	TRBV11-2	TGTGCCAGCAGCTTAGATCGTCGACACTCTAACTATGGCTACACCTTC	CASSLDRRHSNYGYTF
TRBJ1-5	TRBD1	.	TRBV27	TGTGCCAGCAGTTTATGGGCCAGGGGGGCAGGGCAGCCCCAGCATTTT	CASSLWARGAGQPQHF